This T cell receptor (beta chain) is drawn from a study of shared clonotypes between healthy human individuals. Germline V gene sequence: CDR1 MDHEN, CDR2 SYDVKM. The ends lost 3 bases at V and 2 bases at J; junction bases unmatched: 3. There are 15 residues in the CDR3. Every contributor of samples was a Caucasian grown-up residing in Nashville, Tennessee. This clone turned up a few times. TCRdb keeps only in-frame clones here, not all; method: immunoSEQ multiplex PCR. The table has about 2.4 million clones, just over 90% seen once; the top ten hold around 0.14%. This chain links TRBV28 with TRBJ2-1; 8 nucleotides match TRBD1. Sequencing input: naive CD4+ T cells sorted from blood. The subset denotes: CD45RA+ positively selected. The TCR originated in a man in his late teens or twenties in good health. CDR3 residues: CASSFRDRPYNEQFF. CDR3 nucleotides: TGTGCCAGCAGTTTCCGGGACAGGCCCTACAATGAGCAGTTCTTC. The whole variable domain, remainder taken from reference TRBV28 and TRBJ2-1, is DVKVTQSSRYLVKRTGEKVFLECVQDMDHENMFWYRQDPGLGLRLIYFSYDVKMKEKGDIPEGYSVSREKKERFSLILESASTNQTSMYLCASSFRDRPYNEQFFGPGTRLTVL.